This T cell receptor beta chain was observed in a study of Graves' ophthalmopathy and Graves' hyperthyroidism. Germline CDR1 and CDR2: LGHNA and YNFKEQ. The length of the CDR3 is 14 residues. V shed 0 bases and J shed 6 bases, with 12 bases lying between them. Amplification of the TCR beta CDR3 regions used RNA transcripts (as template). RT-PCR in the first round used HTBI primers; a second-round multiplex PCR followed. TCRdb redid the calling of the multiplex PCR reads with MiXCR, one entry per CDR3 protein. The repertoire holds about 410,000 distinct CDR3 sequences, with about 18% as singletons. Ophthalmopathic donors had moderate-to-severe activity, CAS ≥3 and NOSPECS ≥4, with disease that had lasted under 3 months.

This sequence originates from a woman aged 18-35 years with Graves' ophthalmopathy. The specimen was peripheral blood. The chain combines TRBV4-2 with TRBJ2-7; no definite D call. This CDR3 is CASSQDYALSEQYF. CDR3 in DNA: TGTGCCAGCAGCCAAGATTATGCGCTCTCCGAGCAGTACTTC.